This TCR beta chain was identified during a study of a mutant IDH1 vaccine in newly diagnosed glioma. Concerning this clone: As yet, its antigen is unknown.

Points from the study as a whole: It was about 95% of patients that developed vaccine-induced immune responses.

Some clones are missing from TCRdb's copy, which holds only in-frame ones; the method was immunoSEQ multiplex PCR. This table has roughly 35,000 clones, 75% appearing once. The CDR3 is made up of 17 amino acids. The germline CDR1 and CDR2 sequences are SEHNR and FQNEAQ (reference sequence). Deletions cut 1 base from V and 5 bases from J, with 18 bases between. Specified time point: week 47, end of study. In the vaccine, a single dose held 300 ug of the mutant IDH1 20-mer peptide, along with topical imiquimod. In weeks 1, 3, 5, 7, 11, 15, 19 and 23, patients were vaccinated. The sequences come from PBMCs, collected from a glioma patient whose treatment included an IDH1 peptide vaccine. The TCR originated in a man aged 35 to 55 with glioma. This sequence joins TRBV7-9 and TRBJ2-1; possibly TRBD2 for D (5 bases). The CDR3 bases are TGTGCCAGCAGCTTAGTAGGCGGGTCAGCGGACCACAATGAGCAGTTCTTC. Translated, it gives CASSLVGGSADHNEQFF. The full variable domain, rest sourced from reference TRBV7-9 and TRBJ2-1, is DTGVSQNPRHKITKRGQNVTFRCDPISEHNRLYWYRQTLGQGPEFLTYFQNEAQLEKSRLLSDRFSAERPKGSFSTLEIQRTEQGDSAMYLCASSLVGGSADHNEQFFGPGTRLTVL.